Each of the 22 T cell receptor beta chains below was sequenced from the same sample in a study of blood T cell repertoires in COVID-19. Clones were sequenced by immunoSEQ multiplex PCR, and TCRdb holds only the in-frame ones, with some missing. The table shows approximately 110,000 clones, with around 80% occurring only once. Sequences were obtained from peripheral blood. These receptors were collected from a human donor in a cohort sampled during active or convalescent COVID-19.

The chain links TRBV29-1 to TRBJ1-2, with D perhaps TRBD1 (5 bases). V was cut by 1 base and J by 4 bases, with 13 bases left in between. The germline CDR1 and CDR2 sequences are SQVTM and ANQGSEA. The length of the CDR3 is 14 residues. The CDR3 DNA sequence: TGCAGCGTTGAAGGAGGGCTGGGGGGCTATGGCTACACCTTC. It translates to CSVEGGLGGYGYTF. The whole variable domain, remainder taken from reference TRBV29-1 and TRBJ1-2, is SAVISQKPSRDICQRGTSLTIQCQVDSQVTMMFWYRQQPGQSLTLIATANQGSEATYESGFVIDKFPISRPNLTFSTLTVSNMSPEDSSIYLCSVEGGLGGYGYTFGSGTRLTVV.

J is TRBJ2-7 and V is TRBV5-5, with no clear D. The CDR3 length is 13 residues. V was clipped by 4 bases and J by 3 bases, with 11 bases between them. Germline V lookup: CDR1 SGHKS, CDR2 YYEKEE (reference sequence). The CDR3 DNA sequence: TGTGCCAGCAGCAGCCTCGCGCTCTACGAGCAGTACTTC. Its protein is CASSSLALYEQYF.

The chain combines TRBV6-2 or TRBV6-3 with TRBJ1-1; TRBD1 matches 11 bases. The CDR3 has 15 amino acids. Germline trimming cut 5 bases from V and 3 bases from J; bases unmatched to any gene: 5. Germline CDR1 and CDR2: MNHEY and SVGEGT. CDR3 coding DNA: TGTGCCAGCAGTACACCGGGACAGGGGGACACTGAAGCTTTCTTT. It translates to CASSTPGQGDTEAFF.

This sequence joins TRBV19 and TRBJ2-4; unclear D gene. Germline CDR1 is LNHDA and CDR2 is SQIVND (reference sequence). The CDR3 spans 12 residues. The germline V and J ends were trimmed by 0 bases and 10 bases, with 7 bases remaining between them. The CDR3: CASSIDWRIQYF. CDR3 bases: TGTGCCAGTAGTATAGATTGGAGAATTCAGTACTTC.

J is TRBJ2-5 and V is TRBV28; 12 bases fit TRBD1. The CDR3 runs to 15 residues. In germline, CDR1 is MDHEN, CDR2 SYDVKM. V was clipped by 6 bases and J by 4 bases; unmatched bases: 6. CDR3 sequence reads: CASSLGQGAGETQYF. CDR3 DNA sequence: TGTGCCAGCAGCCTGGGACAGGGGGCTGGAGAGACCCAGTACTTC.

V usage is TRBV27 and J usage is TRBJ2-3; the D is unclear. The CDR3 runs to 15 residues. Per germline, CDR1 MNHEY and CDR2 SMNVEV (reference sequence). V gave up 4 bases and J gave up 1 base, with 12 bases separating them. The CDR3 DNA reads TGTGCCAGCAGTTATATTTGGGCAGGCACAGATACGCAGTATTTT. Amino acids: CASSYIWAGTDTQYF.

The V gene is TRBV2, the J gene TRBJ2-1; tentatively, D is TRBD1 (5 bases). V was shortened by 10 bases and J by 1 base, with 14 bases between the two germline ends. CDR1 is SNHLY, CDR2 FYNNEI, per germline. The CDR3 runs to 14 residues. The DNA of the CDR3 is TGTGCCACCCGCAGGGATTGGTCCTACAATGAGCAGTTCTTC. Its protein is CATRRDWSYNEQFF.

The V call is TRBV7-2, the J call TRBJ2-3; 9 bases align to TRBD2. Germline V gives CDR1 SGHTA, CDR2 FQGNSA. The CDR3 runs 16 residues. V shed 2 bases and J 4 bases; nucleotides not matched to a gene: 7. CDR3 sequence (DNA): TGTGCCAGCAGCTTATTAGGCGGGAGGGACGCAGATACGCAGTATTTT. Its translation is CASSLLGGRDADTQYF. Drawing the rest from reference TRBV7-2 and TRBJ2-3, the complete variable domain is GAGVSQSPSNKVTEKGKDVELRCDPISGHTALYWYRQSLGQGLEFLIYFQGNSAPDKSGLPSDRFSAERTGGSVSTLTIQRTQQEDSAVYLCASSLLGGRDADTQYFGPGTRLTVL.

This chain links TRBV9 with TRBJ1-2; D unclear. Germline V gene data show CDR1 as SGDLS and CDR2 as YYNGEE. This CDR3 spans 13 amino acids. The V end was cut by 5 bases, the J end by 2 bases, with 10 bases between. This CDR3 reads CASRAGVNYGYTF. CDR3 DNA: TGTGCCAGCAGAGCGGGAGTGAACTATGGCTACACCTTC.

The table lists this clone with a count of one. V is TRBV4-3 and J is TRBJ1-6, with 7 bases matching TRBD1. The CDR3 length is 15 residues. From germline, CDR1 is LGHNA and CDR2 YSLEER. The V segment lost 2 bases and the J segment 13 bases; nucleotides outside the gene matches: 11. The CDR3 here is CASSQLTGAGFPLHF. The CDR3 DNA reads as TGCGCCAGCAGCCAACTCACAGGGGCCGGTTTTCCCCTCCACTTT.

The V and J genes are TRBV21-1 and TRBJ2-1; the DNA was not used to check the table's D call, TRBD2. TRBV21-1 is shown as a pseudogene. The CDR3 has 19 amino acids. As DNA, the CDR3 is TGTGCCAGCAACCAACTAGCGGGAGGCCCCTCAGTCTCCTACAATGAGCAGTTCTTC. This sequence encodes CASNQLAGGPSVSYNEQFF.

This chain joins TRBV15 and TRBJ2-3; weak D call: TRBD2 (5 bases). The V end lost 8 bases, the J end lost 2 bases, and 14 bases lay between the germline ends. CDR1 is LNHNV, CDR2 YYDKDF, per germline (reference sequence). CDR3 length: 14 amino acids. The CDR3 nucleotides are TGTGCCACCGTGGACCGGGATCTCACAGATACGCAGTATTTT. It yields the protein CATVDRDLTDTQYF.

V and J are TRBV29-1 and TRBJ2-3; 9 positions match TRBD2. This CDR3 is 15 amino acids long. Looked up from germline, CDR1 is SQVTM and CDR2 is ANQGSEA. Unmatched junction bases numbered 4, after V lost 3 bases and J lost 0 bases. CDR3 nucleotides: TGCAGCGTTGATGGGCGGGGGGGGAGCACAGATACGCAGTATTTT. Amino acids: CSVDGRGGSTDTQYF.

This clone appeared a single time. The rearrangement uses TRBV10-3 and TRBJ2-1, with 12 bases aligning to TRBD2. Germline-derived CDR1 and CDR2 are ENHRY and SYGVKD. V was clipped by 8 bases and J by 10 bases; unmatched bases: 15. The CDR3 covers 16 residues. DNA of the CDR3: TGTGCCATCGGAGAGCCTAGCGGGGGGGCCCGGGGAGAGCAGTTCTTC. It specifies CAIGEPSGGARGEQFF.

The chain carries TRBV6-5 and TRBJ1-1; D is perhaps TRBD1 (5 bases). V lost 0 bases and J lost 3, with 11 bases in between. The CDR3 is 15 amino acids. Per germline, CDR1 MNHEY and CDR2 SVGAGI. DNA for the CDR3: TGTGCCAGCAGTTACTCTACGAGACAGCACACTGAAGCTTTCTTT. Translation: CASSYSTRQHTEAFF.

J is TRBJ2-5 and V is TRBV10-3; D remains unclear. Germline loops: CDR1 ENHRY, CDR2 SYGVKD. V was trimmed by 0 bases and J by 5 bases, leaving 10 bases between them. The CDR3 spans 14 residues. The CDR3 loop reads CAISESILVETQYF. DNA of the CDR3: TGTGCCATCAGTGAGTCGATCCTAGTGGAGACCCAGTACTTC.

This clone was seen a single time. This CDR3 is CAWSAGTGWPPLHF. The CDR3 nucleotides read TGTGCCTGGAGTGCAGGGACAGGGTGGCCACCCCTCCACTTT. V usage is TRBV30 and J usage is TRBJ1-6; 9 bases map to TRBD1. J gave up 11 bases and V 1 base, and 6 bases lay outside the gene matches. The CDR3 runs 14 residues. Germline CDR1 GTSNPN, CDR2 SVGIG (reference sequence).

A single count supports this clone. The chain joins TRBV6-2 or TRBV6-3 to TRBJ2-2, with D tentatively TRBD1 (6 bases). Germline lookup yields CDR1 MNHEY and CDR2 SVGEGT. V lost 0 bases and J lost 1, with 9 bases in between. This CDR3 has 16 residues. The CDR3, as DNA: TGTGCCAGCAGTTACTCGCCGGGACAGAACACCGGGGAGCTGTTTTTT. Amino acid sequence: CASSYSPGQNTGELFF.

This rearrangement joins TRBV27 to TRBJ2-7; D is unclear. The germline V gene encodes CDR1 MNHEY and CDR2 SMNVEV (reference sequence). V lost 0 bases to trimming and J lost 2 bases, with 5 bases between them. The CDR3 is 13 amino acids. This CDR3 reads CASSLSRTYEQYF. The CDR3 DNA reads TGTGCCAGCAGTTTATCTAGAACCTACGAGCAGTACTTC.

This rearrangement joins TRBV19 to TRBJ2-2; 7 bases are shared with TRBD1. With 5 bases clipped from V and 6 bases from J, the junction kept 3 bases outside the gene matches. Germline CDR1 and CDR2: LNHDA and SQIVND (reference sequence). This CDR3 spans 13 amino acids. The CDR3 nucleotides are TGTGCCAGTAGTTCGACAGGGTCCGGGGAGCTGTTTTTT. Amino acids: CASSSTGSGELFF. Based on the CDR3 plus reference TRBV19 and TRBJ2-2, the full variable domain is DGGITQSPKYLFRKEGQNVTLSCEQNLNHDAMYWYRQDPGQGLRLIYYSQIVNDFQKGDIAEGYSVSREKKESFPLTVTSAQKNPTAFYLCASSSTGSGELFFGEGSRLTVL.

The chain is built from TRBV6-5 and TRBJ2-1, with 7 bases that match TRBD2. The CDR3 consists of 13 residues. CDR1 is MNHEY, CDR2 SVGAGI, per germline. V lost 7 bases to trimming and J lost 3 bases; unmatched junction nucleotides: 3. CDR3 sequence reads: CASMSGNYNEQFF. The CDR3 region has the DNA TGTGCCAGCATGAGCGGGAACTACAATGAGCAGTTCTTC.

The V gene is TRBV11-2, the J gene TRBJ1-6; no firm D call. The CDR3 is 14 residues long. V lost 2 bases and J lost 7, with 9 bases in between. The germline CDR1 and CDR2 sequences are SGHAT and FQNNGV. This CDR3 reads CASSLWASNSPLHF. CDR3 coding DNA: TGTGCCAGCAGCTTATGGGCTTCCAATTCACCCCTCCACTTT.